This passage covers 27 T cell receptor beta chains from one sample sequenced in a study of response to subunit inactivated influenza vaccine. MiXCR, applied by TCRdb to the RT-PCR reads, yields one record per CDR3 protein. The profile covers approximately 500,000 distinct CDR3 sequences, with 14% appearing a single time and around 10% taken by the ten largest. The sample consisted of PBMCs from blood, taken approximately 13 days after vaccination. Receptors originate from a man between 50 and 59 years old who received an inactivated influenza vaccine.

The sample holds a few counts of this clonotype. The chain combines TRBV6-2 or TRBV6-3 with TRBJ1-1, with D possibly being TRBD1 (6 bases). V dropped 5 bases and J dropped 7 bases, with 11 bases sitting between them. Germline V lookup: CDR1 MNHEY, CDR2 SVGEGT. The length of the CDR3 is 12 residues. The CDR3 region has the DNA TGTGCCAGCAGTCCCCGGACAGTTGAAGCTTTCTTT. Translating gives CASSPRTVEAFF.

The chain recombines TRBV20-1 with TRBJ1-1, with TRBD1 as a possible D gene (5 bases). The CDR3 has 13 residues. Germline CDR1 is DFQATT and CDR2 is SNEGSKA (reference sequence). Deletions cut 5 bases from V and 0 bases from J, with 10 bases between. As DNA, the CDR3 is TGCAGTGCTTTTGAGGGGCTGAACACTGAAGCTTTCTTT. Translating gives CSAFEGLNTEAFF.

This clonotype was seen only a few times. The chain joins TRBV6-2 or TRBV6-3 to TRBJ2-1; TRBD2 matches 11 bases. V shed 6 bases and J 3 bases; nucleotides not matched to a gene: 7. CDR1 MNHEY and CDR2 SVGEGT come from the germline V gene. The CDR3 has 16 residues. The chain's CDR3 is CASSRGTSGNYNEQFF. DNA of the CDR3: TGTGCCAGCAGCCGCGGGACTAGCGGAAACTACAATGAGCAGTTCTTC.

This chain connects TRBV7-2 to TRBJ2-2; D unresolved. CDR3 length: 16 residues. CDR1 and CDR2 from the germline V gene are SGHTA and FQGNSA. Trimming left V 3 bases short and J 1 base short, with 12 bases between. The CDR3 here is CASSLGRWGNTGELFF. CDR3 nucleotides: TGTGCCAGCAGCTTGGGTCGATGGGGGAACACCGGGGAGCTGTTTTTT.

This clonotype has a handful of counts. The chain is built from TRBV7-9 and TRBJ1-1; unclear D gene. Per the germline V gene, CDR1 is SEHNR and CDR2 is FQNEAQ (reference sequence). The CDR3 extends over 15 amino acids. Trimming took off 5 bases at V and 4 bases at J, with 17 bases between the two ends. CDR3 sequence (DNA): TGTGCCAGCAGCATCCCTCTGGGGTCAGGCACTGAAGCTTTCTTT. Translated: CASSIPLGSGTEAFF.

This clonotype was counted a few times. A much larger clonotype is one base distant, so this may be a read error. The rearrangement joins TRBV5-1 to TRBJ1-1; no definite D call. CDR3 length equals 13 residues. The germline V and J ends were trimmed by 4 bases and 0 bases, with 7 bases remaining between them. Germline V gives CDR1 SGHRS, CDR2 YFSETQ. The CDR3 nucleotides read TGCGCCAGCAGCGAGTCGGTGAACACTGAAGCTTTCTTT. It codes for CASSESVNTEAFF.

The rearrangement links TRBV9 to TRBJ2-5, with 7 bases fitting TRBD2. This CDR3 region has 15 residues. V shed 4 bases and J 5 bases; nucleotides not matched to a gene: 11. The germline CDR1 and CDR2 sequences are SGDLS and YYNGEE. The DNA of the CDR3 is TGTGCCAGCAGCTTCGCCGGACTAGTATTCGAGACCCAGTACTTC. Translation: CASSFAGLVFETQYF.

This clonotype has ten or more counts. The CDR3 sequence: CASSPDSASGRNEQFF. CDR3 DNA sequence: TGTGCCAGCAGCCCCGACTCTGCTAGCGGGAGGAATGAGCAGTTCTTC. The rearrangement uses TRBV12-3 or TRBV12-4 and TRBJ2-1, with TRBD2 identical over 11 bases. The V and J ends lost 6 bases and 7 bases, in that order; junction bases with no gene match: 11. The CDR3 has 16 amino acids.

This clonotype has just a few counts. This chain uses TRBV7-9 with TRBJ1-1; D remains unclear. Trimming stripped 11 bases from V and 1 base from J, with 11 bases between. Germline V CDR1 and CDR2: SEHNR, FQNEAQ (reference sequence). The CDR3 is 12 residues long. CDR3 protein: CAASTGNTEAFF. CDR3 DNA sequence: TGTGCCGCCTCCACCGGGAACACTGAAGCTTTCTTT.

This clonotype was detected ten times or more. The CDR3 DNA follows: TGTGCCAGCACCTCGGGGGGGAACTCCTACAATGAGCAGTTCTTC. This translates into CASTSGGNSYNEQFF. This chain links TRBV6-1 with TRBJ2-1, with TRBD2 identical over 8 bases. V lost 7 bases, J lost 0 bases, and 5 bases stayed unmatched. CDR1 and CDR2 (germline): MNHNS, SASEGT. The CDR3 length is 15 residues.

CDR3 region: CASSPGQGTGSPLHF. CDR3 nucleotide sequence: TGTGCCAGCAGCCCGGGACAGGGGACCGGTTCACCCCTCCACTTT. The rearrangement uses TRBV3-1 and TRBJ1-6; 10 bases map to TRBD1. CDR1 and CDR2 (germline): LGHDT, YNNKEL (reference sequence). This CDR3 spans 15 amino acids. Trimming took 4 bases from V and 9 from J; bases not matched to a gene: 6.

This chain links TRBV5-1 with TRBJ2-5; 7 positions match TRBD1. The CDR3 totals 14 residues. Per the germline V gene, CDR1 is SGHRS and CDR2 is YFSETQ. Losses at the gene ends were 4 bases for V and 3 bases for J; bases not matched to a gene: 6. The CDR3 coding sequence is TGCGCCAGCAGCAATCGGGACAGCAAAGAGACCCAGTACTTC. It codes for CASSNRDSKETQYF.

A few counts support this clonotype. The chain joins TRBV29-1 to TRBJ2-5; 7 bases match TRBD2. V lost 1 base to trimming and J lost 4 bases; unmatched junction nucleotides: 0. The germline gives CDR1 SQVTM, CDR2 ANQGSEA. The CDR3 runs 12 residues. CDR3 DNA sequence: TGCAGCGTTGAAGGACTAGCAGAGACCCAGTACTTC. Translation gives CSVEGLAETQYF.

CDR3 bases: TGCAGTGTTGATCTAGCGGGGCTATACAATGAGCAGTTCTTC. Its protein is CSVDLAGLYNEQFF. This chain joins TRBV20-1 and TRBJ2-1; 9 nucleotides agree with TRBD2. CDR1 and CDR2 from the germline V gene are DFQATT and SNEGSKA (reference sequence). There are 14 residues in the CDR3. J lost 4 bases, V lost 7 bases, and 8 bases had no gene match.

This clonotype occurred a few times. The chain is built from TRBV12-3 or TRBV12-4 and TRBJ1-5; D possibly corresponds to TRBD1 (5 bases). The V end was cut by 6 bases, the J end by 5 bases, with 17 bases between. This CDR3 has 15 amino acids. The CDR3 here is CASSPGRSLHQPQHF. CDR3 DNA sequence: TGTGCCAGCAGCCCGGGACGGAGCCTCCATCAGCCCCAGCATTTT.

This CDR3 reads CAWRRQGVANQPQHF. CDR3 nucleotides: TGTGCCTGGAGAAGACAGGGGGTCGCCAATCAGCCCCAGCATTTT. The chain employs TRBV30 and TRBJ1-5; 9 positions agree with TRBD1. The CDR3 loop spans 15 amino acids. Germline lookup yields CDR1 GTSNPN and CDR2 SVGIG (reference sequence). The V and J ends lost 3 bases and 3 bases, in that order; junction bases with no gene match: 6.

The genes are TRBV2 and TRBJ1-4; D is ambiguous. The CDR3 is 14 residues long. The germline V gene encodes CDR1 SNHLY and CDR2 FYNNEI. V was trimmed by 4 bases and J by 0 bases, leaving 6 bases between them. The CDR3 loop is CASSAGATNEKLFF. Here the CDR3 DNA reads TGTGCCAGCAGTGCAGGAGCAACTAATGAAAAACTGTTTTTT. The full variable domain, in which reference TRBV2 and TRBJ1-4 provide the parts outside the CDR3, is EPEVTQTPSHQVTQMGQEVILRCVPISNHLYFYWYRQILGQKVEFLVSFYNNEISEKSEIFDDQFSVERPDGSNFTLKIRSTKLEDSAMYFCASSAGATNEKLFFGSGTQLSVL.

This clonotype was detected only a few times. The chain employs TRBV10-3 and TRBJ2-2; possible D gene TRBD2, 5 bases. Looked up from germline, CDR1 is ENHRY and CDR2 is SYGVKD. This CDR3 has 13 amino acids. The ends were cut back, 8 bases at V and 2 bases at J, with 9 bases in the middle. The CDR3 loop is CAIASGNTGELFF. The CDR3 region has the DNA TGTGCCATCGCAAGCGGTAACACCGGGGAGCTGTTTTTT.

The chain is built from TRBV18 and TRBJ2-7; 7 nucleotides match TRBD1. This CDR3 is built from 15 residues. V trimming: 0 bases; J trimming: 2 bases; junction bases outside the gene matches: 4. The germline gives CDR1 KGHSH, CDR2 LQKENI. The CDR3: CASSPPGQSAYEQYF. The CDR3 DNA reads TGTGCCAGCTCACCACCGGGACAGAGTGCCTACGAGCAGTACTTC.

The rearrangement joins TRBV6-2 or TRBV6-3 to TRBJ1-5, with 7 bases identical to TRBD1. Germline lookup yields CDR1 MNHEY and CDR2 SVGEGT. The CDR3 length is 15 residues. Germline trimming cut 2 bases from V and 6 bases from J; bases unmatched to any gene: 7. For the CDR3, the DNA is TGTGCCAGCAGTTACGGGACAGTGAGCGGTCAGCCCCAGCATTTT. The encoded protein is CASSYGTVSGQPQHF.

This clonotype was recorded a few times. The chain links TRBV10-3 to TRBJ2-1, with no clear D. V lost 10 bases and J 5 bases, leaving 9 bases between the germline ends. CDR1 is ENHRY and CDR2 is SYGVKD in the germline V gene. The CDR3 covers 11 residues. CDR3 bases: TGTGCCAGCACAGCCGACAATGAGCAGTTCTTC. Amino acids: CASTADNEQFF.

This clonotype came up a few times. The J gene is TRBJ2-7, the V gene TRBV20-1; no reliable D call. This CDR3 is built from 13 residues. CDR1 is DFQATT and CDR2 is SNEGSKA in the germline V gene (reference sequence). Trimming stripped 4 bases from V and 1 base from J, with 11 bases between. The CDR3 nucleotides are TGCAGTGCTACCAGGACCCATTCCTACGAGCAGTACTTC. Its protein product is CSATRTHSYEQYF.

Ten or more counts support this clonotype. The V gene is TRBV7-2, the J gene TRBJ2-1; D is possibly TRBD2 (7 bases). V lost 5 bases and J 6 bases, leaving 17 bases between the germline ends. The CDR3 is 15 residues long. In germline, CDR1 is SGHTA, CDR2 FQGNSA. The CDR3 bases are TGTGCCAGCAGCCCCCGCATCGGGGGGCCCAATGAGCAGTTCTTC. This codes for CASSPRIGGPNEQFF.

This clonotype was counted only a few times. The gene calls are TRBV29-1 and TRBJ1-1, with a tentative D call TRBD1 (5 bases). V gave up 7 bases and J gave up 1 base, with 10 bases separating them. This CDR3 is built from 12 residues. From germline, CDR1 is SQVTM and CDR2 ANQGSEA. The CDR3 DNA reads as TGCAGCGGGGGGGAAGGGAACACTGAAGCTTTCTTT. This translates into CSGGEGNTEAFF.

The V gene is TRBV5-1, the J gene TRBJ1-2; 10 bases are a match to TRBD1. The CDR3 consists of 14 residues. CDR1 and CDR2 (germline): SGHRS, YFSETQ. V was pared by 5 bases and J by 4 bases, with 5 bases of the junction left unmatched. The CDR3 sequence is CASSFGQGGYGYTF. CDR3 DNA sequence: TGCGCCAGCAGTTTTGGACAGGGGGGCTATGGCTACACCTTC.

This chain joins TRBV20-1 and TRBJ2-3; the match to TRBD2 covers 9 bases. The V and J ends lost 3 bases and 4 bases, in that order; junction bases with no gene match: 5. The CDR3 runs to 14 residues. Germline V gene lookup returns CDR1 DFQATT and CDR2 SNEGSKA (reference sequence). In DNA, the CDR3 is TGCAGTGCTAGTAGCGGGAGATACCCAGATACGCAGTATTTT. Translated, it gives CSASSGRYPDTQYF.

This rearrangement joins TRBV7-2 to TRBJ1-2; 8 bases align to TRBD1. The CDR3 has 15 residues. Losses at the gene ends were 5 bases for V and 4 bases for J; bases not matched to a gene: 9. The germline gives CDR1 SGHTA, CDR2 FQGNSA. The CDR3 reads CASSRNRGAGYGYTF. CDR3 in DNA: TGTGCCAGCAGCCGAAACAGGGGGGCGGGCTATGGCTACACCTTC.